This T cell receptor beta chain was captured in a study of T cells in Graves' hyperthyroidism and ophthalmopathy. Background on the study: It was at initial diagnosis, before any treatment, that peripheral blood was collected.

Study results and limitations: Model output signaled ophthalmopathy a median around 6.9 months ahead of onset. Researchers found most expanded thyroid clonotypes above 0.001 in blood as well.

PBMCs came from 10 ml fresh peripheral blood. Worth noting for this clonotype: Its antigen is still unknown. At one end the junction does not follow the germline gene, possibly because of a read error.

From RNA transcripts, TCR beta CDR3 regions were amplified. When the TCR CDR3 underwent first-round RT-PCR, the HTBI primer set was used. MiXCR was run by TCRdb on the multiplex PCR reads, yielding one entry per CDR3 protein. The sample carries about 840,000 distinct CDR3 sequences, approximately 40% recorded once. This sequence was found in a man aged 18 to 30 with Graves' hyperthyroidism. The source material was blood.

Here the CDR3 reads CAGSQEIWGETQYF. The CDR3 nucleotides read TGCGCCGGCAGCCAAGAGATTTGGGGGGAGACCCAGTACTTC. J is TRBJ2-5 and V is TRBV4-1, with D perhaps given as TRBD1 or TRBD2 (5 bases each). This CDR3 is built from 14 residues. The germline gives CDR1 MGHRA, CDR2 YSYEKL.